The 19 T cell receptor beta chains presented below share a single source sample, sequenced in a study of shared clonotypes between healthy human individuals. Naive CD8 cells were CD45RO-negative, positively selected for CCR7, excluding terminally differentiated effector memory CD45RA+ cells. The data were produced by immunoSEQ multiplex PCR, yet TCRdb's version contains in-frame clones alone and is incomplete. The sample holds hundreds of thousands of clones, around 96% seen once. What was sequenced was naive CD8+ T cells sorted from blood. All receptors come from a woman aged 25 to 39 in good health.

The chain is built from TRBV11-2 and TRBJ1-1; D is ambiguous. V was pared by 6 bases and J by 3 bases, with 8 bases between. This CDR3 spans 12 amino acids. The V gene's germline CDR1 is SGHAT and CDR2 FQNNGV. CDR3 coding DNA: TGTGCCAGCAGTACATCGGACACTGAAGCTTTCTTT. Translating it yields CASSTSDTEAFF.

The gene calls are TRBV4-1 and TRBJ2-2, with D perhaps TRBD2 (6 bases). This CDR3 is 17 amino acids long. Germline V gene sequence: CDR1 MGHRA, CDR2 YSYEKL. The V end was cut by 0 bases, the J end by 5 bases, with 16 bases between. The CDR3 here is CASSQDLEGVGTGELFF. The CDR3 DNA is TGCGCCAGCAGCCAAGATTTGGAGGGAGTAGGAACCGGGGAGCTGTTTTTT.

The chain employs TRBV7-9 and TRBJ1-1; D unclear. The CDR3 extends over 15 amino acids. Germline V CDR1 and CDR2: SEHNR, FQNEAQ (reference sequence). V lost 0 bases and J lost 2, with 10 bases in between. Here the CDR3 reads CASSLADGRNTEAFF. CDR3 nucleotide sequence: TGTGCCAGCAGCTTAGCGGACGGGCGAAACACTGAAGCTTTCTTT.

V and J are TRBV20-1 and TRBJ2-7; D is possibly TRBD2 (6 bases). The CDR3 totals 11 residues. With 3 bases removed from V and 6 bases from J, the gap between germline ends came to 9 bases. Germline V gene lookup returns CDR1 DFQATT and CDR2 SNEGSKA (reference sequence). For the CDR3, the DNA is TGCAGTGCTAGGTCCGGGAGCGAGCAGTACTTC. Translation: CSARSGSEQYF.

The rearrangement links TRBV10-1 to TRBJ2-4; D gene ambiguous. This CDR3 is 10 amino acids long. Germline V lookup: CDR1 WNHNN, CDR2 SYGVQD (reference sequence). The V and J ends lost 8 bases and 6 bases respectively, with 5 bases between them. The CDR3 here is CASWGNIQYF. The CDR3 coding sequence is TGCGCCAGCTGGGGAAACATTCAGTACTTC.

This chain joins TRBV28 and TRBJ2-1, with D tentatively TRBD1 (7 bases). V was cut by 5 bases and J by 0 bases, with 14 bases left in between. Germline V lookup: CDR1 MDHEN, CDR2 SYDVKM. This CDR3 region has 16 residues. The CDR3 region is CASSPQGGRSYNEQFF. The DNA of the CDR3 is TGTGCCAGCAGTCCCCAGGGGGGACGCTCCTACAATGAGCAGTTCTTC.

This chain's CDR3 is CASSQEGTGLYEQYF. The CDR3 DNA reads TGTGCCAGCAGCCAAGAAGGGACAGGCCTCTACGAGCAGTACTTC. V and J are TRBV4-2 and TRBJ2-7; 8 nucleotides agree with TRBD1. Trimming cost V 0 bases and J 3 bases; bases outside gene matches: 4. The CDR3 is 15 amino acids. CDR1 and CDR2 from the germline V gene are LGHNA and YNFKEQ.

This clone was detected only a few times. V and J are TRBV5-4 and TRBJ2-5; D gene uncertain. The CDR3 runs 13 residues. From germline, CDR1 is SGHNT and CDR2 YYREEE (reference sequence). Trimming removed 3 bases at V and 5 bases at J, with 11 bases between. CDR3 coding DNA: TGTGCCAGCAGCTCGGAATCTGAGGAGACCCAGTACTTC. Translated, it gives CASSSESEETQYF. Variable domain in full (rest from reference TRBV5-4 and TRBJ2-5): ETGVTQSPTHLIKTRGQQVTLRCSSQSGHNTVSWYQQALGQGPQFIFQYYREEENGRGNFPPRFSGLQFPNYSSELNVNALELDDSALYLCASSSESEETQYFGPGTRLLVL.

This chain joins TRBV7-8 and TRBJ2-7; D possibly corresponds to TRBD2 (6 bases). Trimming removed 3 bases at V and 2 bases at J, with 14 bases between. Germline lookup yields CDR1 SGHVS and CDR2 FQNEAQ. There are 15 residues in the CDR3. CDR3 region: CASSFGGEAPYEQYF. The CDR3 nucleotides are TGTGCCAGCAGCTTCGGCGGGGAGGCCCCCTACGAGCAGTACTTC. Variable domain in full (rest from reference TRBV7-8 and TRBJ2-7): GAGVSQSPRYKVAKRGQDVALRCDPISGHVSLFWYQQALGQGPEFLTYFQNEAQLDKSGLPSDRFFAERPEGSVSTLKIQRTQQEDSAVYLCASSFGGEAPYEQYFGPGTRLTVT.

The chain joins TRBV27 to TRBJ1-5; 7 bases align to TRBD1. V dropped 6 bases and J dropped 4; count of bases not matched to a gene: 6. The CDR3 has 14 amino acids. Germline V lookup: CDR1 MNHEY, CDR2 SMNVEV (reference sequence). CDR3 coding DNA: TGTGCCAGCAGCGCCACAGGGGCAAATCAGCCCCAGCATTTT. Amino acids: CASSATGANQPQHF.

The table lists this clone with a count of one. The chain joins TRBV9 to TRBJ1-2; no definite D call. Trimming cost V 0 bases and J 7 bases, with 7 bases left between them. Germline V lookup: CDR1 SGDLS, CDR2 YYNGEE. CDR3 length equals 12 residues. The DNA for the CDR3 is TGTGCCAGCAGCGTAGCTGGGAGTGGCTACACCTTC. Residues: CASSVAGSGYTF.

The J gene is TRBJ2-3, the V gene TRBV11-2; 8 positions match TRBD2. From germline, CDR1 is SGHAT and CDR2 FQNNGV. CDR3 length equals 13 residues. The V gene end was trimmed by 8 bases and the J gene end by 6 bases; junction bases not matched to a gene: 7. CDR3 region: CASEPAGVDTQYF. CDR3 sequence (DNA): TGTGCCAGCGAGCCAGCGGGAGTTGATACGCAGTATTTT.

The chain has TRBV11-2 and TRBJ2-5, with D perhaps matching TRBD2 (6 bases). This CDR3 has 14 amino acids. Trimming shortened V by 1 base and J by 11 bases, and 17 bases separated the two germline ends. Germline-derived CDR1 and CDR2 are SGHAT and FQNNGV. This CDR3 reads CASSLALGGREQYF. The CDR3 coding sequence is TGTGCCAGCAGCTTAGCACTTGGGGGTCGGGAGCAGTACTTC.

The CDR3, as DNA: TGTGCCAGCAGTTACTCGCTGTTCGGCGGGAACTACGAGCAGTACTTC. It encodes CASSYSLFGGNYEQYF. The V and J genes are TRBV28 and TRBJ2-7; D is perhaps TRBD2 (6 bases). Germline-derived CDR1 and CDR2 are MDHEN and SYDVKM. The CDR3 totals 16 residues. Trimming left V 4 bases short and J 3 bases short, with 19 bases between.

The CDR3 region has the DNA TGTGCCAGCAGCAAAACCCCCAATGAGCAGTTCTTC. Translated: CASSKTPNEQFF. The gene calls are TRBV7-9 and TRBJ2-1, with D uncertain. The germline V gene encodes CDR1 SEHNR and CDR2 FQNEAQ (reference sequence). The CDR3 sequence is 12 residues long. Trimming stripped 5 bases from V and 6 bases from J, with 8 bases between.

The rearrangement uses TRBV7-7 and TRBJ2-1, with 9 bases identical to TRBD2. V dropped 3 bases and J dropped 6; count of bases not matched to a gene: 3. The CDR3 loop spans 14 amino acids. Germline loops: CDR1 SSHAT, CDR2 FNYEAQ (reference sequence). The CDR3 protein is CASSLAAGGNEQFF. In DNA form, the CDR3 reads TGTGCCAGCAGCTTGGCAGCGGGGGGCAATGAGCAGTTCTTC.

On this clone: In the same sample, other DNA sequences code for this CDR3. This sequence joins TRBV7-2 and TRBJ1-1; D ambiguous. This CDR3 is built from 12 residues. With 1 base removed from V and 3 bases from J, the gap between germline ends came to 3 bases. Germline CDR1 reads SGHTA; CDR2 reads FQGNSA. In nucleotides, the CDR3 is TGTGCCAGCAGCTTAGGGTACACTGAAGCTTTCTTT. Translation: CASSLGYTEAFF.

In nucleotides, the CDR3 is TGTGCCAGCAGCTGGGGGGGAGGGACTGAAGCTTTCTTT. Protein sequence: CASSWGGGTEAFF. The genes are TRBV5-8 and TRBJ1-1, with D possibly being TRBD1 (5 bases). V was cut by 3 bases and J by 5 bases, with 11 bases left in between. Germline loops: CDR1 SGHTS, CDR2 YDEGEE. CDR3 size: 13 residues.

This chain joins TRBV6-5 and TRBJ2-5; D is ambiguous. V shed 0 bases and J shed 2 bases, with 10 bases lying between them. The germline V gene has CDR1 MNHEY and CDR2 SVGAGI. The CDR3 totals 15 residues. The CDR3, as DNA: TGTGCCAGCAGTTACTCTGGAGCCTTACAAGAGACCCAGTACTTC. This encodes CASSYSGALQETQYF.